Below are 13 T cell receptor beta chains sequenced from a single sample in a study of tumor-infiltrating lymphocytes in oesophageal squamous cell carcinoma. TCRdb used MiXCR to reprocess the PCR reads, holding one entry per CDR3 protein. This table has 15,000 to 25,000 distinct CDR3 sequences, 35% to 45% appearing once. The material sequenced was normal esophageal tissue next to the tumor. The source of these receptors is a male donor with esophageal squamous cell carcinoma.

This rearrangement joins TRBV12-5 to TRBJ2-3; TRBD1 might be the D (5 bases). The DNA end favors TRBJ2-5, so the J call may be wrong. The germline V gene has CDR1 LGHNT and CDR2 FRNRAP. The CDR3 is made up of 14 amino acids. The CDR3 bases are TGTGCTAGTGGTCCAGACGGAGCCAGGGCTACCCAGTACTTC. Translated, it gives CASGPDGARATQYF.

This clonotype has a count of ten or more. V gene TRBV19 combines with J gene TRBJ1-2; maybe TRBD1 (5 bases). Deletions cut 3 bases from V and 8 bases from J, with 13 bases between. CDR1 is LNHDA, CDR2 SQIVND, per germline (reference sequence). This CDR3 contains 13 residues. This CDR3 is CASSIVGGVGYTF. The CDR3 DNA reads as TGTGCCAGTAGTATCGTGGGAGGGGTGGGCTACACCTTC.

This clonotype is labeled medium-sized. The rearrangement uses TRBV6-1 and TRBJ2-5, with D maybe TRBD2 (7 bases). V was trimmed by 5 bases and J by 5 bases, leaving 18 bases between them. CDR1 is MNHNS and CDR2 is SASEGT in the germline V gene. The CDR3 sequence is 15 residues long. The CDR3 DNA follows: TGTGCCAGCAGTCCGCCCGGGGGGCGCTTGGAGACCCAGTACTTC. Encoded protein: CASSPPGGRLETQYF.

This clonotype appeared many times. This chain joins TRBV12-3 or TRBV12-4 and TRBJ1-5, with TRBD1 matching 7 bases. This CDR3 contains 14 residues. Trimming removed 2 bases from V and 2 bases from J; junction bases left unmatched: 0. The CDR3 here is CASSLQGGNQPQHF. Written as DNA, the CDR3 is TGTGCCAGCAGTTTACAGGGGGGCAATCAGCCCCAGCATTTT.

This clonotype was detected ten times or more. V is TRBV5-1 and J is TRBJ2-3; TRBD2 might be the D (6 bases). Germline CDR1 SGHRS, CDR2 YFSETQ. The CDR3 is 15 amino acids. Trimming shortened V by 0 bases and J by 2 bases, and 10 bases separated the two germline ends. Written as DNA, the CDR3 is TGCGCCAGCAGCTTGGTTCGGGGGAACACAGATACGCAGTATTTT. Its protein product is CASSLVRGNTDTQYF.

On this clonotype itself: At one end the junction does not follow the germline gene, possibly because of a read error. J is TRBJ2-7 and V is TRBV5-1; maybe TRBD2 (7 bases). Per the germline V gene, CDR1 is SGHRS and CDR2 is YFSETQ. CDR3 size: 14 residues. CDR3 nucleotide sequence: TGCGCCAGCAGATTGGTGAGGGGGGGGGATGAGCAGTACTTC. This sequence encodes CASRLVRGGDEQYF.

The chain has TRBV24-1 and TRBJ2-3, with D perhaps being TRBD1 or TRBD2 (6 bases each). This CDR3 contains 16 residues. V gave up 4 bases and J gave up 2 bases, with 15 bases separating them. The V gene's germline CDR1 is KGHDR and CDR2 SFDVKD. The CDR3 DNA is TGTGCCACCAGTGACCCTGGAGGGGGGCACACAGATACGCAGTATTTT. This sequence encodes CATSDPGGGHTDTQYF.

By proportion, this clonotype is medium-sized (0.01 to 0.1%). The chain uses TRBV6-6 and TRBJ2-3, with TRBD2 identical over 9 bases. V shed 0 bases and J 2 bases; nucleotides not matched to a gene: 6. This CDR3 comprises 17 residues. CDR1 MNHNY and CDR2 SVGAGI come from the germline V gene (reference sequence). The DNA of the CDR3 is TGTGCCAGCAGTTACTCAGTAGCGGGAGAGTTCACAGATACGCAGTATTTT. Protein sequence: CASSYSVAGEFTDTQYF.

This clonotype is large by share. V gene TRBV7-9 combines with J gene TRBJ2-3; TRBD2 might be the D (5 bases). Germline CDR1 SEHNR, CDR2 FQNEAQ (reference sequence). The CDR3 extends over 14 amino acids. The V end was cut by 2 bases, the J end by 4 bases, with 10 bases between. The CDR3, as DNA: TGTGCCAGCAGCTTAAACGGGAACGCAGATACGCAGTATTTT. It is translated as CASSLNGNADTQYF.

Turning to this clonotype: It may be a read error: a sequence one base away is much more abundant. The CDR3 DNA reads as TGCGCCAGCAGCCCAGGGGGTTCGGGAGCTTTTATCAATGAGCAGTACTTC. It translates to CASSPGGSGAFINEQYF. The chain joins TRBV5-1 to TRBJ2-1, with TRBD1 as a possible D gene (7 bases). With the DNA end fitting TRBJ2-7 better, the J assignment may be wrong. Germline CDR1 SGHRS, CDR2 YFSETQ. The CDR3 has 17 residues.

Points on this clonotype: This may arise from a read error, as a much more abundant clone is one base away. The V and J genes are TRBV5-6 and TRBJ1-2; 8 bases are shared with TRBD1. CDR3 length: 12 residues. Per germline, CDR1 SGHDT and CDR2 YYEEEE. The V and J ends lost 6 bases and 8 bases, in that order; junction bases with no gene match: 6. CDR3 region: CASTPTGGGYTF. The CDR3 DNA sequence: TGTGCCAGCACCCCAACAGGGGGAGGCTACACCTTC. The full variable domain, its missing parts supplied by reference TRBV5-6 and TRBJ1-2, is DAGVTQSPTHLIKTRGQQVTLRCSPKSGHDTVSWYQQALGQGPQFIFQYYEEEERQRGNFPDRFSGHQFPNYSSELNVNALLLGDSALYLCASTPTGGGYTFGSGTRLTVV.

The V gene is TRBV20-1, the J gene TRBJ2-7; 13 bases agree with TRBD2. Judging by the DNA end, TRBJ2-5 fits better; the J call may be wrong. The CDR3 extends over 16 amino acids. Per germline, CDR1 DFQATT and CDR2 SNEGSKA (reference sequence). The CDR3 DNA reads as TGCAGTGCATCCCGACTAGCGGGAGGAATCCAAGAGACCCAGTACTTC. The encoded protein is CSASRLAGGIQETQYF.

J is TRBJ2-2 and V is TRBV7-6; possibly TRBD2 for D (5 bases). CDR3 size: 16 residues. Germline V gene lookup returns CDR1 SGHVS and CDR2 FNYEAQ. Trimming took off 1 base at V and 2 bases at J, with 11 bases between the two ends. The CDR3 sequence: CASSLGSVGNTGELFF. CDR3 sequence (DNA): TGTGCCAGCAGCTTAGGTAGCGTGGGTAACACCGGGGAGCTGTTTTTT.